Listed below are T cell receptor beta chains from one sample, sequenced in a study of T cell responses to AZD1222 COVID-19 vaccine. Produced via immunoSEQ multiplex PCR; TCRdb's table is partial and in-frame only. The sample yields over 120,000 clones, about 90% seen once. The sample was peripheral blood, taken on day 0 of AZD1222 vaccination. These receptors came from an adult in good health. Both conserved end residues are part of each CDR3. Each record gives: D gene, V gene, J gene, clone size, CDR3 length, CDR3 protein, CDR3 DNA. The D gene is left open where the match is weak. The size field is filled for only some rows; it gives once, few, many or a size class.

NA,TRBV6-5,TRBJ2-6,NA,16,CASSYSGGSGANVLTF,TGTGCCAGCAGTTACTCGGGGGGCTCTGGGGCCAACGTCCTGACTTTC
TRBD1,TRBV6-1,TRBJ2-3,once,17,CASSVEGQGIGTDTQYF,TGTGCCAGCAGTGTAGAAGGACAGGGGATTGGTACAGATACGCAGTATTTT
TRBD2,TRBV18,TRBJ2-5,NA,17,CASSPGTSGPYQETQYF,TGTGCCAGCTCACCGGGGACTAGCGGGCCCTACCAAGAGACCCAGTACTTC
NA,TRBV30,TRBJ2-7,NA,15,CAWREPGRTLYEQYF,TGTGCCTGGAGGGAACCGGGACGGACCCTCTACGAGCAGTACTTC
TRBD1,TRBV9,TRBJ2-7,NA,13,CASSVGDSYEQYF,TGTGCCAGCAGCGTAGGGGACAGTTACGAGCAGTACTTC
NA,TRBV9,TRBJ2-1,NA,17,CASSADPGGSSYNEQFF,TGTGCCAGCAGCGCAGACCCCGGAGGGAGCTCCTACAATGAGCAGTTCTTC
NA,TRBV11-2,TRBJ2-7,once,15,CASSLDRRAIYEQYF,TGTGCCAGCAGCTTAGATCGGCGGGCCATCTACGAGCAGTACTTC
NA,TRBV27,TRBJ2-6,NA,16,CASRKSGVTGANVLTF,TGTGCCAGCCGAAAGTCGGGCGTCACTGGGGCCAACGTCCTGACTTTC
TRBD2,TRBV5-1,TRBJ2-5,NA,15,CASSWGISGRETQYF,TGCGCCAGCAGCTGGGGGATTAGCGGGAGAGAGACCCAGTACTTC
NA,TRBV6-5,TRBJ1-1,few,13,CASSLLGNTEAFF,TGTGCCAGCAGTTTACTAGGGAACACTGAAGCTTTCTTT
TRBD1,TRBV6-5,TRBJ1-5,NA,15,CASSPGQGGGQPQHF,TGTGCCAGCAGTCCGGGACAGGGTGGGGGTCAGCCCCAGCATTTT
NA,TRBV18,TRBJ2-3,NA,12,CASSPQRDTQYF,TGTGCCAGCTCACCACAGCGGGATACGCAGTATTTT
TRBD2,TRBV30,TRBJ2-3,NA,14,CAWNLAGGRDTQYF,TGTGCCTGGAATCTAGCGGGAGGGCGAGATACGCAGTATTTT
TRBD2,TRBV11-2,TRBJ2-7,NA,14,CASSYGTSGYEQYF,TGTGCCAGCAGCTACGGGACTAGCGGCTACGAGCAGTACTTC
NA,TRBV24-1,TRBJ2-2,NA,13,CATKEGGPGELFF,TGTGCCACTAAGGAGGGAGGCCCCGGGGAGCTGTTTTTT
NA,TRBV5-1,TRBJ1-2,NA,14,CASTMARGRDGYTF,TGCGCCAGCACAATGGCCCGGGGGAGGGATGGCTACACCTTC
TRBD1,TRBV7-2,TRBJ2-7,NA,15,CASSTSGTDNYEQYF,TGTGCCAGCAGCACCTCCGGGACAGATAATTACGAGCAGTACTTC
NA,TRBV12-5,TRBJ2-7,NA,12,CASGWGRHEQYF,TGTGCTAGTGGTTGGGGCCGCCACGAGCAGTACTTC
NA,TRBV19,TRBJ2-7,NA,15,CASSMASSPKHEQYF,TGTGCCAGTAGTATGGCTTCTAGTCCGAAACACGAGCAGTACTTC
NA,TRBV10-3,TRBJ2-5,NA,11,CAISDQETQYF,TGTGCCATCAGTGACCAAGAGACCCAGTACTTC
NA,TRBV28,TRBJ2-1,NA,17,CASRTVGAPPLYNEQFF,TGTGCCAGCAGGACGGTGGGGGCCCCCCCTCTTTACAATGAGCAGTTCTTC
NA,TRBV12-3/TRBV12-4,TRBJ2-2,NA,12,CASSFLYGELFF,TGTGCCAGCAGTTTCCTCTACGGGGAGCTGTTTTTT
NA,TRBV10-2,TRBJ2-3,NA,12,CASTIKWDTQYF,TGCGCCAGCACGATCAAGTGGGATACGCAGTATTTT
NA,TRBV2,TRBJ1-1,NA,14,CASREGFMNTEAFF,TGTGCCAGCAGAGAGGGGTTTATGAACACTGAAGCTTTCTTT
NA,TRBV7-6,TRBJ2-1,NA,15,CASSLRQNSYNEQFF,TGTGCCAGCAGCTTAAGACAGAACTCCTACAATGAGCAGTTCTTC
TRBD2,TRBV9,TRBJ2-7,NA,16,CASSVGGTSGIYEQYF,TGTGCCAGCAGCGTAGGGGGGACTAGCGGGATATACGAGCAGTACTTC
NA,TRBV3-1/TRBV3-2,TRBJ2-2,NA,16,CASSQRSRPNTGELFF,TGTGCCAGCAGCCAAAGGAGCCGTCCGAACACCGGGGAGCTGTTTTTT
TRBD1,TRBV27,TRBJ1-1,NA,13,CASSLVRDSAAFF,TGTGCCAGCAGTTTAGTTAGGGACAGTGCCGCTTTCTTT
TRBD2,TRBV3-1/TRBV3-2,TRBJ2-5,NA,17,CASSQVRTSGSQETQYF,TGTGCCAGCAGCCAAGTTAGGACTAGCGGGAGCCAAGAGACCCAGTACTTC
NA,TRBV5-4,TRBJ2-1,NA,18,CASSLVLGASPIYNEQFF,TGTGCCAGCAGCTTGGTACTTGGGGCGAGTCCCATCTACAATGAGCAGTTCTTC
TRBD1,TRBV28,TRBJ1-2,NA,15,CASSPTRTGTYGYTF,TGTGCCAGCAGTCCTACTAGGACAGGGACCTATGGCTACACCTTC
NA,TRBV3-1/TRBV3-2,TRBJ1-3,NA,16,CASSQWRRAGANTIYF,TGTGCCAGCAGCCAATGGCGCCGGGCCGGGGCAAACACCATATATTTT
NA,TRBV4-2,TRBJ2-3,NA,16,CASSQDGYRETDTQYF,TGTGCCAGCAGCCAAGATGGTTATCGGGAGACAGATACGCAGTATTTT
TRBD2,TRBV28,TRBJ2-7,NA,12,CASRGEFYEQYF,TGTGCCAGCCGGGGGGAATTCTACGAGCAGTACTTC
TRBD2,TRBV7-9,TRBJ2-1,NA,14,CASSLTTGGNEQFF,TGTGCCAGCAGCTTAACGACGGGAGGGAATGAGCAGTTCTTC
NA,TRBV5-1,TRBJ1-1,NA,13,CASSLVTSTEAFF,TGCGCCAGCAGCTTGGTAACGTCTACTGAAGCTTTCTTT
TRBD1,TRBV4-1,TRBJ1-3,once,16,CASSQTGASSGNTIYF,TGCGCCAGCAGCCAAACAGGGGCAAGCTCTGGAAACACCATATATTTT
NA,TRBV10-2,TRBJ2-7,NA,11,CASSMRYEQYF,TGCGCCAGCAGTATGCGGTACGAGCAGTACTTC
NA,TRBV4-3,TRBJ2-7,once,17,CASSQGWGGANYYEQYF,TGCGCCAGCAGCCAAGGTTGGGGGGGCGCGAACTACTACGAGCAGTACTTC
TRBD1,TRBV6-6,TRBJ1-3,NA,14,CATGTGFDGNTIYF,TGTGCCACGGGGACAGGGTTTGACGGAAACACCATATATTTT
NA,TRBV30,TRBJ2-3,NA,12,CAWRQDTDTQYF,TGTGCCTGGAGACAGGACACAGATACGCAGTATTTT
TRBD1,TRBV7-2,TRBJ2-1,NA,15,CASSLVGQFPNEQFF,TGTGCCAGCAGCTTAGTGGGACAGTTCCCTAATGAGCAGTTCTTC
NA,TRBV27,TRBJ2-1,once,11,CASSLGGQQFF,TGTGCCAGCAGCTTAGGGGGTCAGCAGTTCTTC
NA,TRBV10-3,TRBJ2-2,NA,15,CAIRITSRGTGELFF,TGTGCCATCAGGATCACCTCTAGAGGCACCGGGGAGCTGTTTTTT
NA,TRBV23-1,TRBJ2-6,NA,22,CASSRKPGTGAWCGAGANVLTF,TGCGCCAGCAGCCGTAAACCCGGGACGGGTGCCTGGTGTGGGGCTGGGGCCAACGTCCTGACTTTC
NA,TRBV19,TRBJ2-7,NA,11,CASSTGWEQYF,TGTGCCAGTAGTACAGGGTGGGAGCAGTACTTC
TRBD1,TRBV10-3,TRBJ2-7,NA,12,CAIDRDGYEQYF,TGTGCCATCGACAGGGACGGCTACGAGCAGTACTTC
NA,TRBV7-8,TRBJ1-2,NA,14,CASSLAQGGYGYTF,TGTGCCAGCAGCTTAGCGCAGGGCGGCTATGGCTACACCTTC
NA,TRBV5-1,TRBJ1-1,NA,14,CASSAGSGKAEAFF,TGCGCCAGCAGCGCCGGTTCGGGTAAGGCTGAAGCTTTCTTT
NA,TRBV6-4,TRBJ2-1,NA,12,CATRTADNEQFF,TGTGCCACCCGGACCGCCGACAATGAGCAGTTCTTC
NA,TRBV9,TRBJ1-1,NA,15,CASSVASLVNTEAFF,TGTGCCAGCAGCGTAGCTAGTTTGGTGAACACTGAAGCTTTCTTT
NA,TRBV28,TRBJ1-3,NA,17,CASSLSYKGQYGNTIYF,TGTGCCAGCAGTTTGTCTTACAAGGGGCAATATGGAAACACCATATATTTT
NA,TRBV7-3,TRBJ2-5,NA,13,CASSSGLGETQYF,TGTGCCAGCAGCTCAGGGCTGGGGGAGACCCAGTACTTC
NA,TRBV3-1/TRBV3-2,TRBJ2-2,NA,16,CASQKTGTIYTGELFF,TGTGCCAGCCAGAAAACCGGGACCATATACACCGGGGAGCTGTTTTTT
TRBD2,TRBV25-1,TRBJ2-2,NA,18,CASSEAFSGRADTGELFF,TGTGCCAGCAGTGAGGCCTTTAGCGGGAGGGCCGACACCGGGGAGCTGTTTTTT
NA,TRBV6-1,TRBJ2-1,NA,14,CASSEAWARNEQFF,TGTGCCAGCAGTGAAGCGTGGGCGAGGAATGAGCAGTTCTTC
TRBD2,TRBV10-1,TRBJ2-2,NA,16,CASSDRTSENTGELFF,TGCGCCAGCAGTGATCGGACTAGCGAGAACACCGGGGAGCTGTTTTTT
NA,TRBV6-2/TRBV6-3,TRBJ2-3,once,11,CASSLMDTQYF,TGTGCCAGCAGCCTTATGGATACGCAGTATTTT
NA,TRBV2,TRBJ2-2,NA,14,CASSVFGNTGELFF,TGTGCCAGCAGTGTTTTCGGGAACACCGGGGAGCTGTTTTTT
NA,TRBV5-4,TRBJ2-3,few,11,CASSSSDTQYF,TGTGCCAGCAGCTCCTCAGATACGCAGTATTTT